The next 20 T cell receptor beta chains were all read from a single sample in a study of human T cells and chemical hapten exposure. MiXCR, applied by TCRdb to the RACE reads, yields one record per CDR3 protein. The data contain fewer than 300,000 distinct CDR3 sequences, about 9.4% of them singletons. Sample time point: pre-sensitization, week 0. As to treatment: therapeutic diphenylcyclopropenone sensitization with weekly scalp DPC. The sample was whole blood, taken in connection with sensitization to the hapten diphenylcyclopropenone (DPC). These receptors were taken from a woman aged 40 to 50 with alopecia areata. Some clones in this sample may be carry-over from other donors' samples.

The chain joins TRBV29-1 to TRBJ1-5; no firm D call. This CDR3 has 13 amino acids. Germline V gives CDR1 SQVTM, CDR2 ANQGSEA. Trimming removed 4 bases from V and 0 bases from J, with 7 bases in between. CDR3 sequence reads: CSVGTVSNQPQHF. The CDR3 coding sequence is TGCAGCGTTGGGACGGTTAGCAATCAGCCCCAGCATTTT.

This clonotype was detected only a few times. CDR3 loop: CASSLDRQNYGYTF. The CDR3 coding sequence is TGTGCCAGCAGCTTAGATCGACAGAACTATGGCTACACCTTC. V is TRBV7-2 and J is TRBJ1-2, with a weak D call TRBD1 (5 bases). The CDR3 contains 14 residues. In germline, CDR1 is SGHTA, CDR2 FQGNSA. V was shortened by 1 base and J by 2 bases, with 8 bases between the two germline ends.

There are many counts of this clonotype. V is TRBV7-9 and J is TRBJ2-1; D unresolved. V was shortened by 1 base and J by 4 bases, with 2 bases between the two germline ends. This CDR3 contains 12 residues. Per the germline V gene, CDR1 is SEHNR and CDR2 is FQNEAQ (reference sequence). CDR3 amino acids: CASSLVYNEQFF. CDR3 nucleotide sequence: TGTGCCAGCAGCTTAGTTTACAATGAGCAGTTCTTC. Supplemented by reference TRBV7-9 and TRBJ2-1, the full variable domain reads DTGVSQNPRHKITKRGQNVTFRCDPISEHNRLYWYRQTLGQGPEFLTYFQNEAQLEKSRLLSDRFSAERPKGSFSTLEIQRTEQGDSAMYLCASSLVYNEQFFGPGTRLTVL.

The chain's CDR3 is CSASRGGPNYGYTF. DNA of the CDR3: TGCAGTGCTAGTCGGGGCGGCCCTAACTATGGCTACACCTTC. The gene calls are TRBV20-1 and TRBJ1-2, with TRBD1 as a possible D gene (5 bases). This CDR3 comprises 14 residues. Germline-derived CDR1 and CDR2 are DFQATT and SNEGSKA (reference sequence). The germline V and J ends were trimmed by 3 bases and 0 bases, with 11 bases remaining between them.

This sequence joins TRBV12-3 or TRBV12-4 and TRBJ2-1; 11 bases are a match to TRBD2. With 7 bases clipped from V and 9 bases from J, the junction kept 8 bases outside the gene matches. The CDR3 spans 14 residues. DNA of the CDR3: TGTGCCAGCAAACTTAGCGGGAGGGCCGGTGAGCAGTTCTTC. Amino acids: CASKLSGRAGEQFF.

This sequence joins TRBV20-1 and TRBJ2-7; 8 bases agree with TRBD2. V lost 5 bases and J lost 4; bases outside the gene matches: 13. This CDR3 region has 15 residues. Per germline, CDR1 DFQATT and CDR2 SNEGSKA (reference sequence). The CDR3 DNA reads TGCAGTGCTCACAAAACTAGCGGTTCCGTGTACGAGCAGTACTTC. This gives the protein CSAHKTSGSVYEQYF.

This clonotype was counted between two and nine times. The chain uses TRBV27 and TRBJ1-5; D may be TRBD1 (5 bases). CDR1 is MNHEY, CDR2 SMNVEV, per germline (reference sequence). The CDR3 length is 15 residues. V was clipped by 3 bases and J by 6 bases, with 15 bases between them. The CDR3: CASSFDSRSLQPQHF. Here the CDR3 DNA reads TGTGCCAGCAGTTTCGACAGCAGGTCTCTTCAGCCCCAGCATTTT.

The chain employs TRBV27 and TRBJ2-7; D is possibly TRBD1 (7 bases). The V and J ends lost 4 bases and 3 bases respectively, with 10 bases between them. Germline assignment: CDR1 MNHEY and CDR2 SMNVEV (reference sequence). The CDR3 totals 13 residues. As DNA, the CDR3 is TGTGCCAGCAGTTCCCAGGGGGGCTACGAGCAGTACTTC. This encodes CASSSQGGYEQYF.

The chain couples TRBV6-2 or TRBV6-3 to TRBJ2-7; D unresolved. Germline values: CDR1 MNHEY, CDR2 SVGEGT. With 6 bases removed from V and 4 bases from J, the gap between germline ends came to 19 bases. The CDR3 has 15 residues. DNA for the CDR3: TGTGCCAGCAGACCCCGCGCGAAGGGCGAATACGAGCAGTACTTC. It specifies CASRPRAKGEYEQYF.

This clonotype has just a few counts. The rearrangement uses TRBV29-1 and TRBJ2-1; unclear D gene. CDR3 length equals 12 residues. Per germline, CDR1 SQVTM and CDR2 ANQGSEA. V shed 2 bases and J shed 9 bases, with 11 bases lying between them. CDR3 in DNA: TGCAGCGTTGAAAAAGGGCCGTCTGAGCAGTTCTTC. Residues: CSVEKGPSEQFF.

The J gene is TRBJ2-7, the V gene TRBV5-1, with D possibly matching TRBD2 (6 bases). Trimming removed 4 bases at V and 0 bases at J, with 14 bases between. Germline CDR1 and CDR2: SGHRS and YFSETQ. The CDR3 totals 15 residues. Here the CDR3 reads CASSPGTPSSYEQYF. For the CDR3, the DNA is TGCGCCAGCAGCCCCGGGACTCCGAGCTCCTACGAGCAGTACTTC. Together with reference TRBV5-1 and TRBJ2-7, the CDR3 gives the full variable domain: KAGVTQTPRYLIKTRGQQVTLSCSPISGHRSVSWYQQTPGQGLQFLFEYFSETQRNKGNFPGRFSGRQFSNSRSEMNVSTLELGDSALYLCASSPGTPSSYEQYFGPGTRLTVT.

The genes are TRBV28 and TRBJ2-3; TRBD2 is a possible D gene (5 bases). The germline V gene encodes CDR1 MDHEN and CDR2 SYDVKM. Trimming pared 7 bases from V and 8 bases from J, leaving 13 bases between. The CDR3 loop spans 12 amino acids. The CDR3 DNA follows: TGTGCCAGCAAAGAGGGTGGGAGTACGCAGTATTTT. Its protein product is CASKEGGSTQYF.

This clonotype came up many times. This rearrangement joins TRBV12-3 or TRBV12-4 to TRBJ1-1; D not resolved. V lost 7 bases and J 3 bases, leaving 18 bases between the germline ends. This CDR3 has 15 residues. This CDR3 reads CASIRGRRSYTEAFF. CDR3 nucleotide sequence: TGTGCCAGCATCCGAGGGAGACGGAGTTACACTGAAGCTTTCTTT.

The DNA for the CDR3 is TGTGCCAGCAGCTTAGCACACCTCAGGGGTACTGGCAATCAGCCCCAGCATTTT. Translating gives CASSLAHLRGTGNQPQHF. V gene TRBV7-2 combines with J gene TRBJ1-5; the D gene is possibly TRBD1 (6 bases). The V end was cut by 0 bases, the J end by 2 bases, with 17 bases between. The CDR3 covers 18 residues. CDR1 is SGHTA, CDR2 FQGNSA, per germline.

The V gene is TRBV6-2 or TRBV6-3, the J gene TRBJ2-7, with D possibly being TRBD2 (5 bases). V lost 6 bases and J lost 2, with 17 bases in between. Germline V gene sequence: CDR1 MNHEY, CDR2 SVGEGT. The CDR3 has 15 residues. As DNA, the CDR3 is TGTGCCAGCAGAGACGGTATCAGACTAACCTACGAGCAGTACTTC. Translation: CASRDGIRLTYEQYF.

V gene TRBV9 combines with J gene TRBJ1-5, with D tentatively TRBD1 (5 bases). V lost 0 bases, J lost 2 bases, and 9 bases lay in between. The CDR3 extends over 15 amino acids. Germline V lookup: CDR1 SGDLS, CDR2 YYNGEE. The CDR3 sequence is CASSVDGRGNQPQHF. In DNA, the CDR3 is TGTGCCAGCAGCGTAGACGGCAGGGGCAATCAGCCCCAGCATTTT.

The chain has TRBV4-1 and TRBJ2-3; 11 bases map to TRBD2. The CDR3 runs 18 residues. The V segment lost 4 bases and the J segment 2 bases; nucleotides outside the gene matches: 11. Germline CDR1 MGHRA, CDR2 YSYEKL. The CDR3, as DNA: TGCGCCAGCAGCCTCGGGTCCCTAGCGGGAGGAATCACAGATACGCAGTATTTT. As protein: CASSLGSLAGGITDTQYF.

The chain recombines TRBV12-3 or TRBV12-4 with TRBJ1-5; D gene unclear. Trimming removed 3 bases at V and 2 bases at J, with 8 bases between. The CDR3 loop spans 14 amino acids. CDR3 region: CASSLRVRNQPQHF. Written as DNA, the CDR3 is TGTGCCAGCAGTTTGAGGGTCCGCAATCAGCCCCAGCATTTT.

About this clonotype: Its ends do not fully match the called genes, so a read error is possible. The CDR3 DNA follows: TGTGCCAGCCGTTTTCGGGAGGGGCCTCAAGAGACCCAGTACTTC. It codes for CASRFREGPQETQYF. This chain joins TRBV12-3 or TRBV12-4 and TRBJ2-5; 8 bases agree with TRBD2. This CDR3 contains 15 residues.

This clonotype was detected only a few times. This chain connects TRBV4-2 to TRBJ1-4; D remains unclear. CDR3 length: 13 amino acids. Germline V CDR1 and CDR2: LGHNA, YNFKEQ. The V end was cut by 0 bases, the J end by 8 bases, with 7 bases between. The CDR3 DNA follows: TGTGCCAGCAGCCAAGATTATGAGGAAAAACTGTTTTTT. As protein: CASSQDYEEKLFF.